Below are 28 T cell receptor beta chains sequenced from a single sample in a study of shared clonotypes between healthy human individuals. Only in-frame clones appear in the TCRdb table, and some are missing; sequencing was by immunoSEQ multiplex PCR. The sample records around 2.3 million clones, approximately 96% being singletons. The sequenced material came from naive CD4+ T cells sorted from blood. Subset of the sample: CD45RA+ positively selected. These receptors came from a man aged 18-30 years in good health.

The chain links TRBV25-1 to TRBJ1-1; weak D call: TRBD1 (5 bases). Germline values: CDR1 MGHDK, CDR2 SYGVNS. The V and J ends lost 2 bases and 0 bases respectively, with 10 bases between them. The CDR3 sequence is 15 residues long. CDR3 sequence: CASSEGGRLNTEAFF. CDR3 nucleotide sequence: TGTGCCAGCAGTGAAGGGGGACGTCTGAACACTGAAGCTTTCTTT.

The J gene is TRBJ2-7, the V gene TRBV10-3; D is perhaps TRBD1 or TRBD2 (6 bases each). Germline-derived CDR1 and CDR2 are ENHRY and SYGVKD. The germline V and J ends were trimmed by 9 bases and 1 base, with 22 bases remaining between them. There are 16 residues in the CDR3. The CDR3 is CAISGLSGGQSYEQYF. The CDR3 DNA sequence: TGTGCCATTTCGGGGTTGAGTGGGGGGCAGTCCTACGAGCAGTACTTC.

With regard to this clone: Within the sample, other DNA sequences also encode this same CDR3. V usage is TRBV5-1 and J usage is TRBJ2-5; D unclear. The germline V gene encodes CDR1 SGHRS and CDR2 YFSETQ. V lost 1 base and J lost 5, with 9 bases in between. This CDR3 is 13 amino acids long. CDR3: CASSLRPQETQYF. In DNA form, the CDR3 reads TGCGCCAGCAGCTTGCGGCCCCAGGAGACCCAGTACTTC.

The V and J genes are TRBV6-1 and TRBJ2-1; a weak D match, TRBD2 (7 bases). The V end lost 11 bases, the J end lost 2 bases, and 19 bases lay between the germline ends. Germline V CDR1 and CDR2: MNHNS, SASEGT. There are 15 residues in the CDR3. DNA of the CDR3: TGTGCCTGCGGGGGCGGGAGTGGGGCCTACAATGAGCAGTTCTTC. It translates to CACGGGSGAYNEQFF.

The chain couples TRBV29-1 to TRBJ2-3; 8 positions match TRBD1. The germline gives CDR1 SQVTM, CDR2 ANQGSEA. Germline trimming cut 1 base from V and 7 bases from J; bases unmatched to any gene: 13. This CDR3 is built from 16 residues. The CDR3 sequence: CSVEGNRDRHANTQYF. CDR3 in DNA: TGCAGCGTTGAAGGAAACCGGGACAGGCATGCTAATACGCAGTATTTT.

The CDR3 DNA reads as TGTGCCAGCAGTGAAGTATTTTCGGGCTACACCTTC. It translates to CASSEVFSGYTF. The chain couples TRBV6-1 to TRBJ1-2; D not resolved. Between the trimmed V and J ends, which lost 1 base and 8 bases, there was a span of 8 bases. The CDR3 is 12 amino acids. Germline lookup yields CDR1 MNHNS and CDR2 SASEGT.

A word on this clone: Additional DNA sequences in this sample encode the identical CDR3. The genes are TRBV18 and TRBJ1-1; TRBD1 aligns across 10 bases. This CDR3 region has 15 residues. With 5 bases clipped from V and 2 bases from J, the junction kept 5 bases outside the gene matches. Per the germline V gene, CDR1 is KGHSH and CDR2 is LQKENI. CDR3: CASSLGTGVNTEAFF. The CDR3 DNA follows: TGTGCCAGCTCATTAGGGACAGGGGTAAACACTGAAGCTTTCTTT.

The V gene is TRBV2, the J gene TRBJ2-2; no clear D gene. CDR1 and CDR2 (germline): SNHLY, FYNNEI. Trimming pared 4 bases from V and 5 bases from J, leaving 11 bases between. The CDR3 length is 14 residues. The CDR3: CASSVTVGTGELFF. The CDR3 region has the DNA TGTGCCAGCAGTGTTACAGTTGGGACCGGGGAGCTGTTTTTT.

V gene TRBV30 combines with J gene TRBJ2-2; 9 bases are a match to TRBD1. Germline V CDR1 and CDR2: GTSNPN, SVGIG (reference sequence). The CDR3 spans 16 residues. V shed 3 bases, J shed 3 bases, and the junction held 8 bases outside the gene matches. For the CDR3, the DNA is TGTGCCTGGAGCGACCTCCGGACAGGGGACACCGGGGAGCTGTTTTTT. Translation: CAWSDLRTGDTGELFF. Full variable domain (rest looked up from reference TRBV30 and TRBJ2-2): SQTIHQWPATLVQPVGSPLSLECTVEGTSNPNLYWYRQAAGRGLQLLFYSVGIGQISSEVPQNLSASRPQDRQFILSSKKLLLSDSGFYLCAWSDLRTGDTGELFFGEGSRLTVL.

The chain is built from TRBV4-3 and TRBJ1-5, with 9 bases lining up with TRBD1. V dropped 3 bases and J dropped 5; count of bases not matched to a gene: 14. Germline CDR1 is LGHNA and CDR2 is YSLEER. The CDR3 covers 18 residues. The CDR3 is CASSHPGTGSGYDQPQHF. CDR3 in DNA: TGCGCCAGCAGCCACCCCGGGACAGGGTCTGGGTACGATCAGCCCCAGCATTTT.

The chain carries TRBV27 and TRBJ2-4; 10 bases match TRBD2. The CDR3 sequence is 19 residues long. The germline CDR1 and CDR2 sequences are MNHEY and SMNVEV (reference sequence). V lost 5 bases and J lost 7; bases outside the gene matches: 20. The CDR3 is CASSQRASGGLGGGNIQYF. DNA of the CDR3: TGTGCCAGCAGTCAGCGGGCTAGCGGGGGCCTGGGCGGAGGCAACATTCAGTACTTC.

Here the CDR3 DNA reads TGTGCCAGCAGTTTATACAGGGACTATGGCTACACCTTC. Its protein is CASSLYRDYGYTF. The rearrangement joins TRBV27 to TRBJ1-2; a possible D gene is TRBD1 (6 bases). Germline V gene sequence: CDR1 MNHEY, CDR2 SMNVEV (reference sequence). The CDR3 sequence is 13 residues long. The ends were cut back, 1 base at V and 3 bases at J, with 6 bases in the middle.

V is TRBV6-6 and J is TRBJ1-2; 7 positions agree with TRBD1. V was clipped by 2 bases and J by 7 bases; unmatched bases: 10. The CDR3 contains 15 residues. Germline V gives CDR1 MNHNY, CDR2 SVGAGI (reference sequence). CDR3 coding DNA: TGTGCCAGCAGTTACACCGGGGACAGTACGTCTGGCTACACCTTC. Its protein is CASSYTGDSTSGYTF.

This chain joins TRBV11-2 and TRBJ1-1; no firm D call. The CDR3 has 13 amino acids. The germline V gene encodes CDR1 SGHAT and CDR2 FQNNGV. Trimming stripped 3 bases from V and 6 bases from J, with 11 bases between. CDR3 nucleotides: TGTGCCAGCAGCTTTACAAGAATGGCTGAAGCTTTCTTT. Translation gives CASSFTRMAEAFF.

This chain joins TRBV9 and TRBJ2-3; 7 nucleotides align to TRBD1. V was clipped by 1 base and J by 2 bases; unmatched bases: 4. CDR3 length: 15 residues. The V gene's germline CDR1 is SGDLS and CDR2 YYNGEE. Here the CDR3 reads CASSVTGDHTDTQYF. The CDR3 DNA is TGTGCCAGCAGCGTAACAGGGGACCACACAGATACGCAGTATTTT.

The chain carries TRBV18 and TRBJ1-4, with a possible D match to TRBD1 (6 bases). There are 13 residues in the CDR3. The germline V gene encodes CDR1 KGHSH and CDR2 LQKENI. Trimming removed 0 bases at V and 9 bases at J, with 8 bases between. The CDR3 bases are TGTGCCAGCTCACCACCAGGACAGCAAAAACTGTTTTTT. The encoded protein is CASSPPGQQKLFF.

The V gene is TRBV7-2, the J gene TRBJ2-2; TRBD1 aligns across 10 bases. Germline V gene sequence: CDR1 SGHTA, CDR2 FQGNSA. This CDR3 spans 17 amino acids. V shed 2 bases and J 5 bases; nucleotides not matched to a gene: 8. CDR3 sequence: CASSLTRDRGRTGELFF. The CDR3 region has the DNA TGTGCCAGCAGCTTAACCCGGGACAGGGGAAGGACCGGGGAGCTGTTTTTT. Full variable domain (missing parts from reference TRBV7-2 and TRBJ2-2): GAGVSQSPSNKVTEKGKDVELRCDPISGHTALYWYRQSLGQGLEFLIYFQGNSAPDKSGLPSDRFSAERTGGSVSTLTIQRTQQEDSAVYLCASSLTRDRGRTGELFFGEGSRLTVL.

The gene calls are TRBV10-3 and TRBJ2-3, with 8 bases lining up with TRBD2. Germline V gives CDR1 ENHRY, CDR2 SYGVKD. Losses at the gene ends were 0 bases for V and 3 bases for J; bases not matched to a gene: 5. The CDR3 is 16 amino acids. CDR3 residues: CAISESPGGQTDTQYF. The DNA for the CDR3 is TGTGCCATCAGTGAGTCTCCGGGAGGGCAAACAGATACGCAGTATTTT.

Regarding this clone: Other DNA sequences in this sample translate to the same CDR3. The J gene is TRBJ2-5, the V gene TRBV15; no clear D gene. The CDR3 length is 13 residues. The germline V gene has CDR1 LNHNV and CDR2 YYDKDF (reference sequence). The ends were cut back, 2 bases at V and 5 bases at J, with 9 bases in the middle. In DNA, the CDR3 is TGTGCCACCAGCAGAAACTTAGGGGAGACCCAGTACTTC. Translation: CATSRNLGETQYF.

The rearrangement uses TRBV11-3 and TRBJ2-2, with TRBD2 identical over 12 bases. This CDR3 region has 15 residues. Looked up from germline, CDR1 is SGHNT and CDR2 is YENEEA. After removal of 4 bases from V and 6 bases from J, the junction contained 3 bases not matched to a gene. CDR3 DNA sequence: TGTGCCAGCAGCTCAGGGACTAGCGGGTCCGGGGAGCTGTTTTTT. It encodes CASSSGTSGSGELFF.

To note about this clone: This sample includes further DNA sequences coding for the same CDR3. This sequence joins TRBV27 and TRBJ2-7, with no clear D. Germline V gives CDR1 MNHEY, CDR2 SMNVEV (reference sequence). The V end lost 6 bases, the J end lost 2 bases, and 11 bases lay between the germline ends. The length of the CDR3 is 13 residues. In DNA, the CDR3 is TGTGCCAGCAGCAGCCGACCGACCTACGAGCAGTACTTC. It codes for CASSSRPTYEQYF.

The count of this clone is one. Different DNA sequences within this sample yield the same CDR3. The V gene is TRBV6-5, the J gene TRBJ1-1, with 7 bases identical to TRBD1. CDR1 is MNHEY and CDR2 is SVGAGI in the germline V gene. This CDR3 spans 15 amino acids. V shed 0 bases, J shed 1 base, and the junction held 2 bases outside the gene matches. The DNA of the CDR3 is TGTGCCAGCAGTTACTCATGGACAGGGAACACTGAAGCTTTCTTT. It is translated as CASSYSWTGNTEAFF.

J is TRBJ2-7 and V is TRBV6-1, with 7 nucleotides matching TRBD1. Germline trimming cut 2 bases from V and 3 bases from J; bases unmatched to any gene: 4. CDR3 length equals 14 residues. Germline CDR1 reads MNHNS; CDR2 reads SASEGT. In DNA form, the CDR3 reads TGTGCCAGCAGTGAATGGGACAGATACTACGAGCAGTACTTC. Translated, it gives CASSEWDRYYEQYF.

CDR3 nucleotides: TGTGCCAGCTCCTCACTAGCGGGGGATGAGACCCAGTACTTC. Protein sequence: CASSSLAGDETQYF. J is TRBJ2-5 and V is TRBV18; 11 bases agree with TRBD2. This CDR3 comprises 14 residues. Germline V gene data show CDR1 as KGHSH and CDR2 as LQKENI. V trimming: 6 bases; J trimming: 5 bases; junction bases outside the gene matches: 5.

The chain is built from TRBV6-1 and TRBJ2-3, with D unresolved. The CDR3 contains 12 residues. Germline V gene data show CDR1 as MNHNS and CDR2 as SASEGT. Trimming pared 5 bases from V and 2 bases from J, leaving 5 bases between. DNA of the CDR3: TGTGCCAGCAGTAAAAACACAGATACGCAGTATTTT. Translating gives CASSKNTDTQYF.

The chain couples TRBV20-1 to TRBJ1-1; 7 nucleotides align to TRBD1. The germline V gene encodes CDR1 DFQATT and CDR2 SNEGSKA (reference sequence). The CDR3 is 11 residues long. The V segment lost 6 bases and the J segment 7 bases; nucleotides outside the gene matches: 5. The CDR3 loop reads CSADREGEAFF. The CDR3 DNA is TGCAGTGCAGACAGGGAAGGTGAAGCTTTCTTT.

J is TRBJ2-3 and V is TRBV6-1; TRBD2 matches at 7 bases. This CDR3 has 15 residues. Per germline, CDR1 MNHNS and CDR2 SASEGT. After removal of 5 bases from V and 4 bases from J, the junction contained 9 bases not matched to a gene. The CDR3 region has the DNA TGTGCCAGCAGTCCACAAGGGGAGGGCGCAGATACGCAGTATTTT. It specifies CASSPQGEGADTQYF.

CDR3 bases: TGTGCCAGCAGCTTATTTCAACCAAGGGTCGCGGGTTATCAGCCCCAGCATTTT. This codes for CASSLFQPRVAGYQPQHF. The chain joins TRBV5-6 to TRBJ1-5; unclear D gene. Trimming pared 2 bases from V and 5 bases from J, leaving 23 bases between. CDR1 and CDR2 from the germline V gene are SGHDT and YYEEEE. CDR3 length: 18 amino acids.